This TCR beta chain comes out of a study of early T cells in non-severe SARS-CoV-2 infection. About the study: Bulk RNA taken from unsorted whole blood was sequenced, leaving chains unpaired.

A note on this clonotype: As yet, its antigen is unknown.

Study-level findings and limits: VDJdb matching, biased toward anti-spike CD8 responses, missed private and CD4 specificities.

cDNA molecules, individually, were tagged with unique molecular identifiers. TCRdb re-derived calls from the 5' RACE reads in MiXCR, one entry per CDR3 protein. The table lists tens of thousands of distinct CDR3 sequences, about 15% of them singletons, with about 4% in the top ten. This material consisted of whole blood, taken at baseline. This clonotype originated in an adult who was a healthcare worker with PCR-confirmed SARS-CoV-2 infection or an uninfected control (not recorded which).

The CDR3 coding sequence is TGTGCCAGCAGCCGACTAGCGGGCCCTCAGTCTACGCAGTATTTT. Translation gives CASSRLAGPQSTQYF. The chain couples TRBV14 to TRBJ2-3, with 10 bases matching TRBD2. The CDR3 is 15 residues long. Germline lookup yields CDR1 SGHDN and CDR2 FVKESK. Unmatched junction bases numbered 9, after V lost 4 bases and J lost 8 bases.